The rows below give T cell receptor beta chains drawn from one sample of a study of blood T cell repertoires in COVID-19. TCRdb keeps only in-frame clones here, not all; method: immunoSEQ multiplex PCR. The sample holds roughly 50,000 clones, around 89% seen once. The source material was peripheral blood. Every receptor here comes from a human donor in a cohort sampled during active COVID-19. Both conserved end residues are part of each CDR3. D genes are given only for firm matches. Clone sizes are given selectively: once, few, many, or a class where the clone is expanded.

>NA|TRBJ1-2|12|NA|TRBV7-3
CASSLSGWIYTF
TGTGCCAGCAGCTTATCAGGGTGGATTTACACCTTC
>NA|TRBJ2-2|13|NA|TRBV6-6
CASSPGDGGELFF
TGTGCCAGCTCGCCGGGGGATGGCGGGGAGCTGTTTTTT
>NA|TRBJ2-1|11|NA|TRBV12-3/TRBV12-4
CASSYGGEQFF
TGTGCCAGCAGTTACGGGGGTGAGCAGTTCTTC
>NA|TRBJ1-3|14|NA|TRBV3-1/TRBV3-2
CASSQDNSGNTIYF
TGTGCCAGCAGCCAAGATAACTCTGGAAACACCATATATTTT
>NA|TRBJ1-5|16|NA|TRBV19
CASSQRQSYSNQPQHF
TGTGCCAGTAGTCAAAGACAGTCCTATAGCAATCAGCCCCAGCATTTT
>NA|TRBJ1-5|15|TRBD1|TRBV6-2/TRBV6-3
CASSMTGGEYQPQHF
TGTGCCAGCAGTATGACAGGGGGCGAGTATCAGCCCCAGCATTTT
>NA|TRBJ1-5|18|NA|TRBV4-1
CASSQERGGQATNQPQHF
TGCGCCAGCAGCCAAGAGAGGGGGGGCCAGGCAACGAATCAGCCCCAGCATTTT
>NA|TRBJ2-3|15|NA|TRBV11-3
CASSLEGRSAGTQYF
TGTGCCAGCAGCTTAGAGGGTCGCTCGGCAGGTACGCAGTATTTT
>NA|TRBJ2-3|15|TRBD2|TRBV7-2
CASNRGGTGTDTQYF
TGTGCCAGCAACCGGGGGGGTACGGGCACAGATACGCAGTATTTT
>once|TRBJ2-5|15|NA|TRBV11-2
CASSLLRPGPETQYF
TGTGCCAGCAGCTTACTCCGGCCGGGTCCGGAGACCCAGTACTTC
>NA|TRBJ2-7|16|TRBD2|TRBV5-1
CASGIAGERSEYEQYF
TGCGCCAGCGGCATAGCGGGGGAAAGATCGGAGTACGAGCAGTACTTC
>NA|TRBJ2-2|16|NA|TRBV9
CASSVTTGPNTGELFF
TGTGCCAGCAGCGTAACTACAGGCCCGAACACCGGGGAGCTGTTTTTT
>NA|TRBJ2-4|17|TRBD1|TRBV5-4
CASSPSGTGGAGNIQYF
TGTGCCAGCAGCCCGTCCGGGACAGGGGGCGCGGGGAACATTCAGTACTTC
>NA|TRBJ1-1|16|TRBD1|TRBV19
CASSSRTGGGSTEAFF
TGTGCCAGTAGTAGCCGGACAGGAGGGGGGAGCACTGAAGCTTTCTTT
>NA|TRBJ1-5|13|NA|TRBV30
CAWSGPGKMPQHF
TGTGCCTGGAGTGGTCCAGGGAAAATGCCCCAGCATTTT
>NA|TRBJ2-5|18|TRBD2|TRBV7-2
CASSWPGLAGGPEETQYF
TGTGCCAGCAGCTGGCCGGGACTAGCGGGGGGGCCGGAAGAGACCCAGTACTTC
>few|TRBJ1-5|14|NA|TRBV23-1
CASSLNLSDQPQHF
TGCGCCAGCAGCCTCAATTTATCAGATCAGCCCCAGCATTTT
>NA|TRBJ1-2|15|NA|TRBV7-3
CASSLSPDSNYGYTF
TGTGCCAGCAGCTTAAGTCCAGACTCTAACTATGGCTACACCTTC
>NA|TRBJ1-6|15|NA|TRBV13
CASSLGSSYNSPLHF
TGTGCCAGCAGCTTAGGGAGCTCCTATAATTCACCCCTCCACTTT
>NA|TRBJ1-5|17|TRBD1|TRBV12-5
CASGLLPGQGENQPQHF
TGTGCTAGTGGTTTGCTCCCCGGACAGGGGGAAAATCAGCCCCAGCATTTT
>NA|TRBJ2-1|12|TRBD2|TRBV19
CASRPLAGEQFF
TGTGCCAGTAGGCCCCTAGCGGGTGAGCAGTTCTTC
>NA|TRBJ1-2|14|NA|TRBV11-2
CASSQALANYGYTF
TGTGCCAGCAGCCAAGCCCTAGCTAACTATGGCTACACCTTC
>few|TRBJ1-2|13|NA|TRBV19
CASSPRGVAGYTF
TGTGCCAGTAGTCCCCGCGGGGTTGCGGGCTACACCTTC
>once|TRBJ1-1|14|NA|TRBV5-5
CASSFSRERTKAFF
TGTGCCAGCAGCTTTTCCAGGGAAAGGACTAAAGCTTTCTTT
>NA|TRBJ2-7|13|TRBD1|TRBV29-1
CSARQGITYEQYF
TGCAGCGCAAGACAGGGGATAACCTACGAGCAGTACTTC
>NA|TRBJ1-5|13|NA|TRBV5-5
CASSSYSNQPQHF
TGTGCCAGCAGCTCTTATAGCAATCAGCCCCAGCATTTT
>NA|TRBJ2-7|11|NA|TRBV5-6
CASSFQREQYF
TGTGCCAGCAGCTTCCAACGGGAGCAGTACTTC
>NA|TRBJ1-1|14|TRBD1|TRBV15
CATGQGPMNTEAFF
TGTGCCACCGGACAGGGCCCTATGAACACTGAAGCTTTCTTT
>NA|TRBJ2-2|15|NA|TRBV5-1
CASSLFRGDTGELFF
TGCGCCAGCAGCTTGTTCAGGGGGGACACCGGGGAGCTGTTTTTT
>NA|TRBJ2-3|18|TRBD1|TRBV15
CATSRENSGTGGTDTQYF
TGTGCCACCAGCAGAGAGAATTCGGGGACAGGGGGCACAGATACGCAGTATTTT
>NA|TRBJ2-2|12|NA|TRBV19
CASSIDTGELFF
TGTGCCAGTAGTATCGACACCGGGGAGCTGTTTTTT
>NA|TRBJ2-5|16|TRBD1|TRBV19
CASSILTGLTQETQYF
TGTGCCAGTAGTATCCTGACAGGGCTTACACAAGAGACCCAGTACTTC
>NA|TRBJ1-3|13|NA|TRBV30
CAWSVSSGNTIYF
TGTGCCTGGAGTGTATCTTCTGGAAACACCATATATTTT
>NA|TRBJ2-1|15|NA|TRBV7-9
CASSLVSSSYNEQFF
TGTGCCAGCAGCTTAGTTTCCTCCTCCTACAATGAGCAGTTCTTC
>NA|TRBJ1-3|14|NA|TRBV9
CASSGQFSGNTIYF
TGTGCCAGCAGCGGACAGTTTTCTGGAAACACCATATATTTT
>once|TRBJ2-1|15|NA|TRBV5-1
CASSAGLVGYNEQFF
TGCGCCAGCAGCGCAGGCTTGGTAGGTTACAATGAGCAGTTCTTC
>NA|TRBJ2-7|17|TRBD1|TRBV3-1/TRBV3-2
CASSHPPRRDRAYEQYF
TGTGCCAGCAGCCACCCCCCCCGCCGGGACAGGGCCTACGAGCAGTACTTC
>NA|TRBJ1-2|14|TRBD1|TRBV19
CASSIGRTGVGYTF
TGTGCCAGTAGTATAGGTCGGACAGGGGTCGGCTACACCTTC